This T cell receptor beta chain was retrieved from a study of OX40 agonist ivuxolimab in advanced cancers. In the study overall: Prior anti-PD-1, anti-PD-L1 or anti-CTLA-4 therapy did not bar entry, and about 40% had some.

The protocol was immunoSEQ multiplex PCR, while the TCRdb copy is restricted to in-frame clones and leaves out a portion. The table shows 20,000 to 25,000 clones, with around three quarters occurring only once. The CDR3 runs to 13 residues. Germline CDR1 and CDR2: MNHEY and SVGAGI. V was cut by 8 bases and J by 4 bases, with 14 bases left in between. With respect to this clone: Its target is not known.

Patients with a history of autoimmune disease or on systemic immunosuppression were excluded. Overall study findings and caveats: Among the lowest peripheral clonal expansion occurred in 0.1-3.0 mg/kg partial responders. The study observed clonal expansion of CD4+ and CD8+ blood T cells by week 6 at 0.1 to 3.0 mg/kg.

Sequenced here: CD4+ or CD8+ T cells sorted from blood, sampled in a trial of the OX40 agonist ivuxolimab. The chain carries TRBV6-5 and TRBJ1-1, with no clear D. This clonotype originated in an adult with an advanced solid tumor such as melanoma, head and neck, liver or kidney cancer. DNA of the CDR3: TGTGCCAGCGGAATGGGAGGCATCACTGAAGCTTTCTTT. Encoded protein: CASGMGGITEAFF.